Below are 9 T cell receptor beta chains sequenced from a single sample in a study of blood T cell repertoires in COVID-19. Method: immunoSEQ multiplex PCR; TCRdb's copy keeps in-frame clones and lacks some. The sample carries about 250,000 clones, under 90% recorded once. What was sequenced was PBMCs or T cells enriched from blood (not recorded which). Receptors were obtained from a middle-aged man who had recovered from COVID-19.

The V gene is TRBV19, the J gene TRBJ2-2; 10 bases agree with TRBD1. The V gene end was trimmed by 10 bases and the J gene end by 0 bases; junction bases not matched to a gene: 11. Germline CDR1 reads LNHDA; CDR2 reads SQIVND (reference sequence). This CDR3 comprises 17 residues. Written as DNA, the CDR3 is TGTGCCACCGCTGGCGACAGGGGGCCCTCGAACACCGGGGAGCTGTTTTTT. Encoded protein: CATAGDRGPSNTGELFF.

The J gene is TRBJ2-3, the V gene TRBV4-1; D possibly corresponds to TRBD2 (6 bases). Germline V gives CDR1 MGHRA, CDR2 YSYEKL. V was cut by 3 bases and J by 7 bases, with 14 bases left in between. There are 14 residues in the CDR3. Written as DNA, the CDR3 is TGCGCCAGCAGCCATGCCGGGGGTGGAAATACGCAGTATTTT. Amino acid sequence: CASSHAGGGNTQYF.

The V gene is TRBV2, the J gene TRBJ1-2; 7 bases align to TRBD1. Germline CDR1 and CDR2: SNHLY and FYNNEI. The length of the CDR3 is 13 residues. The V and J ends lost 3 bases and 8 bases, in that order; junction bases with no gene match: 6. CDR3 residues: CASSEQGGWGYTF. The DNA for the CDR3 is TGTGCCAGCAGTGAGCAGGGGGGCTGGGGCTACACCTTC.

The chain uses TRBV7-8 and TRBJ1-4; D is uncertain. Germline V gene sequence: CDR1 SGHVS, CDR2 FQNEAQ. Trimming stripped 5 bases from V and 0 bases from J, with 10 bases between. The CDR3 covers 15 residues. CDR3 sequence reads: CASSPERATNEKLFF. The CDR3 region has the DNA TGTGCCAGCAGCCCGGAGAGGGCAACTAATGAAAAACTGTTTTTT.

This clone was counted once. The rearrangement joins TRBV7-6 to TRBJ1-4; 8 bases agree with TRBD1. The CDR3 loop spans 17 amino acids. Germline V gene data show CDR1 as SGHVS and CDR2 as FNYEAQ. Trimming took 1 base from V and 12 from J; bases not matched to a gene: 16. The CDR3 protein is CASSLGPGGNPGTQLFF. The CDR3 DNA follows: TGTGCCAGCAGCTTAGGTCCAGGGGGCAACCCAGGGACTCAACTGTTTTTT.

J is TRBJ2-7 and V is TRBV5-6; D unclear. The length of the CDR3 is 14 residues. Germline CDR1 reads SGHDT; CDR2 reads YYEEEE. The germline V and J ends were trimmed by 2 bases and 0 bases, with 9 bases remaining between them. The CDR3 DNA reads TGTGCCAGCAGCTTCCGTCCGAGCTCCTACGAGCAGTACTTC. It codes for CASSFRPSSYEQYF.

CDR3 protein: CASSKGQAYTGELFF. Written as DNA, the CDR3 is TGTGCCAGCAGCAAGGGACAGGCCTACACCGGGGAGCTGTTTTTT. The chain carries TRBV11-2 and TRBJ2-2, with 8 bases that match TRBD1. With V trimmed by 5 bases and J by 3 bases, 5 bases remained unmatched. CDR1 and CDR2 from the germline V gene are SGHAT and FQNNGV. The CDR3 runs to 15 residues.

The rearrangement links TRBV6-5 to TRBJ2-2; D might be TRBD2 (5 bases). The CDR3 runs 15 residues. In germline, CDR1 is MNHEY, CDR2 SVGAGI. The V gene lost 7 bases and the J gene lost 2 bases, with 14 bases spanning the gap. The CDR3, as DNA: TGTGCCAGCAAGAGGGTAGCGAGTAACACCGGGGAGCTGTTTTTT. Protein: CASKRVASNTGELFF.

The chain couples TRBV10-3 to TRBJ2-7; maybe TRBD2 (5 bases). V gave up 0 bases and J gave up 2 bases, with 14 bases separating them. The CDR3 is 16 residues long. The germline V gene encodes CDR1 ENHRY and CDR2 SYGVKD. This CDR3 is CAISESKRATTYEQYF. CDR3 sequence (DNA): TGTGCCATCAGTGAGTCAAAGAGGGCGACAACCTACGAGCAGTACTTC.